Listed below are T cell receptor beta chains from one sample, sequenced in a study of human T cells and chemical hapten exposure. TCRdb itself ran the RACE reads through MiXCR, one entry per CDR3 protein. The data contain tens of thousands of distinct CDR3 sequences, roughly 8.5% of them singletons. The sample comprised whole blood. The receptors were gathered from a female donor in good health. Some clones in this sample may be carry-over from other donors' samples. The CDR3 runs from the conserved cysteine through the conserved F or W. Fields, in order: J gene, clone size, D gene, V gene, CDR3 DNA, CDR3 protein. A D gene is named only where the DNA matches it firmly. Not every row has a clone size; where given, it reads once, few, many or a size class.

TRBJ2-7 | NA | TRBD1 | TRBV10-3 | TGTGCCATCAGTCCAGGGACAGGGTTGGGCGAGCAGTACTTC | CAISPGTGLGEQYF
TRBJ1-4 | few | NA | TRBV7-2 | TGTGCCAGCAGCGACTTCACCACCTTTGACAGCAATGAAAAACTGTTTTTT | CASSDFTTFDSNEKLFF
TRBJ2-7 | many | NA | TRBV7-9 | TGTGCCAGCAGCTTAGTTGGCCGCTACGAGCAGTACTTC | CASSLVGRYEQYF
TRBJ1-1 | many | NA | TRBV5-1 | TGCGCCAGCAGCTCCGCCACCGGGGCGAACACTGAAGCTTTCTTT | CASSSATGANTEAFF
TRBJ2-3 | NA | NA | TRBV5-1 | TGCGCCAGCAGCTGGGACGTACCTAGCACAGATACGCAGTATTTT | CASSWDVPSTDTQYF
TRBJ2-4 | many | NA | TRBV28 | TGTGCCAGCAGTCAACCACAGTACTCCAAAAACATTCAGTACTTC | CASSQPQYSKNIQYF
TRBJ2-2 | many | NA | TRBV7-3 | TGTGCCAGCAGCGCCCAGGCTCTGGGCACCGGGGAGCTGTTTTTT | CASSAQALGTGELFF
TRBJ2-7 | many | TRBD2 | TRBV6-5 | TGTGCCAGCAGCCCTGGACTAGCGGGAGTATACGAGCAGTACTTC | CASSPGLAGVYEQYF
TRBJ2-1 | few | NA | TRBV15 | TGTGCCACCAGCGTAATAGCTGGAGACAATGAGCAGTTCTTC | CATSVIAGDNEQFF
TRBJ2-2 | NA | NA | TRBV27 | TGTGCCAGCAGTTATTACGGGGCCCCGAACACCGGGGAGCTGTTTTTT | CASSYYGAPNTGELFF
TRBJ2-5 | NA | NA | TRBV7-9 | TGTGCCAGCAGCTTGGGTTCCTCAGAGACCCAGTACTTC | CASSLGSSETQYF
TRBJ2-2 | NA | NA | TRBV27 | TGTGCCAGCAGAAGGGAGAGGGGAAAAGGGGCCGGGGAGCTGTTTTTT | CASRRERGKGAGELFF
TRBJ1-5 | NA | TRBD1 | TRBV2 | TGTGCCAGCAGTGAAGGCCTCTTGACAGGGGTTTTCGATCAGCCCCAGCATTTT | CASSEGLLTGVFDQPQHF
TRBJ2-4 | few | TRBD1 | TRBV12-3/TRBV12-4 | TGTGCCAGCAGTGTCGGACAGGGGGCCAAAAACATTCAGTACTTC | CASSVGQGAKNIQYF
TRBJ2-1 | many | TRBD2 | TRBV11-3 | TGTGCCAGCAGCTTAGCGGGAGGGCCGTACAATGAGCAGTTCTTC | CASSLAGGPYNEQFF
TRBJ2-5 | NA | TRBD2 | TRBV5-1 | TGCGCCAGCAGCTCTCCTAGCGGGAGGGAAGATTTAGAGACCCAGTACTTC | CASSSPSGREDLETQYF
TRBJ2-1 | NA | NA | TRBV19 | TGTGCCAGTAGTATAGATCGTGGGAGGCCTTCCTCCTACAATGAGCAGTTCTTC | CASSIDRGRPSSYNEQFF
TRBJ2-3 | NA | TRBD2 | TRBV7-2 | TGTGCCAGCAGCTTAGGGACTAGTAAGGCAGATACGCAGTATTTT | CASSLGTSKADTQYF
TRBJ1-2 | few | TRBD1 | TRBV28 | TGTGCCAGCAGCGATCCAGGACAGGGTTTATTTTTATATGGCTACACCTTC | CASSDPGQGLFLYGYTF
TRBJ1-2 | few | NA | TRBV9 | TGTGCCAGCAGCGTAGGAGCCACGGGGACTAACTATGGCTACACCTTC | CASSVGATGTNYGYTF